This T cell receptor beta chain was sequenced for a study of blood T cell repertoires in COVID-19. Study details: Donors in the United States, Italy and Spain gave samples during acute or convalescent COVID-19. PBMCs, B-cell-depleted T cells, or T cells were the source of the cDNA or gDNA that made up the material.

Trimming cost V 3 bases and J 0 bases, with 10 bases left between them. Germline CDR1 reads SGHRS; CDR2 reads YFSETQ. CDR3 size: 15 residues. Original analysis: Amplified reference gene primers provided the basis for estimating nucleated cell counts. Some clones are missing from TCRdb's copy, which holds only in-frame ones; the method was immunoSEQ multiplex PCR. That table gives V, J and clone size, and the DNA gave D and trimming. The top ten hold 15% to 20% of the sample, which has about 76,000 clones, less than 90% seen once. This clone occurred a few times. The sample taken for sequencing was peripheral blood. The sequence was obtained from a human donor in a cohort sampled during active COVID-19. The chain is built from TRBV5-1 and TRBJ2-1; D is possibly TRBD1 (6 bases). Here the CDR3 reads CASSSQDSSYNEQFF. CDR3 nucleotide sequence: TGCGCCAGCAGCTCCCAGGACAGCTCCTACAATGAGCAGTTCTTC.